The entry below gives a single TCR beta chain sequence along with its context. This clonotype was picked up a small number of times. Its antigen is currently not known. The input lacks base qualities; no much larger clone sits a single base away. The CDR3 goes from the cysteine to the phenylalanine over 13 residues. The DNA shown is the 39-base CDR3, in frame from base 1. The V end loses 4 bases and the J end loses 5 bases, and a stretch of 11 bases separates them. This sample is drawn from a study of blood T cells in healthy people across ages (dated by TCRdb to the mid-2010s). For the wider study: In model experiments, roughly one uniquely barcoded TCR beta cDNA molecule per two T cells was captured by template switching. Donors were grouped into four age groups: young (average about 15 years), middle-aged (under 40), aged (around 60) and long-lived (about 90). The study measured age-related changes in TCR beta repertoire diversity using deep sequencing normalized with unique cDNA molecular identifiers. Using the same blood draw, the study looked at two additional independent replicas of 1 million unique cDNA reads for two donors, one aged 18 to 29 and the other aged 80 or older. To avoid experimental bias, donors of different ages were spread randomly across the sequencing lanes.

Libraries were prepared through 5' RACE. Reads for this sample came from an Illumina HiSeq 2500. A second PCR of about 6 to 12 cycles was performed with a sample-barcoded 5' primer and a J-beta primer mix. Each TCR beta cDNA molecule received a unique molecular identifier from a template-switch 5' adaptor carrying 12 random nucleotides. Each sample yielded at least 3 million CDR3-containing paired-end reads. All of the RNA was converted into first-strand cDNA using the Mint cDNA synthesis kit, with a TRBC-specific oligonucleotide serving as the primer. After uracil-DNA glycosylase treatment, a first 18-cycle PCR used universal primers M1SS and BC2_uni_R on all cDNA. The original pipeline was this. Each sample was normalized by randomly selecting 1 million high-quality reads, each carrying a distinct molecular identifier. Reads with shared molecular identifiers were discarded instead of being binned into consensus sequences. MiTCR, with a Q25 quality threshold and the strictest error-elimination algorithm, was used for CDR3 identification, clonotype clustering and error correction. A nonparametric unseen species model using Euler transformation provided a lower-bound estimate of total TCR beta diversity. The public reads were quality trimmed at Q25 with fastp and then assembled into clones with MiXCR by TCRdb, keeping productive beta chains. Merged by CDR3 protein, the rows form single entries marked with the most common genes and DNA. Here the V and J calls rest on TCRdb's processing, not on the authors' analysis. The sample has around 1,500,000 distinct CDR3 sequences on record, 25% to 30% of them singletons. Jointly, the top ten make up approximately 7.7% of the sample.

Systemically healthy Caucasian individuals from Russia, 39 in total and aged about 6 to 95 years, were included as donors. Around 10 milliliters of peripheral blood were drawn from each donor into EDTA-treated Vacutainer tubes. PBMCs were isolated by Ficoll-Paque density-gradient centrifugation, with at least 7 million obtained per sample. Total RNA was extracted from PBMCs with Trizol reagent, with at least 5.5 micrograms obtained per sample. The percentages of naive CD45RAhigh/CD27high T cells were determined by flow cytometry on a PBMC aliquot from every donor. Broader findings and caveats from the paper: Observed TCR beta diversity per million T cells fell roughly linearly with age, and a significant reduction was already apparent by age roughly 40. Observed TCR beta diversity correlated strongly with the percentage of naive T cells measured by flow cytometry. Estimates of total diversity based on one million sequenced T cells were regarded as lower bounds and as underestimates. Because the CMV infection status of the donors was unknown, age-related changes in expanded clonotypes may potentially have been confounded. The long-lived group showed more naive CD4+ T cells, fewer expanded clones and increased TCR diversity than the aged group, suggesting age selection. Bulk unsorted PBMC profiling prevented conclusive comparison of naive and antigen-experienced compartments.

The receptor was derived from a woman in her 30s in good health. The rearrangement joined TRBV12-3 or TRBV12-4 to TRBJ1-1, with a weak D call of TRBD1 (6 bases match). The source material was blood. The base sequence is TGTGCCAGCAGTTGGGGGGGGGCAACTGAAGCTTTCTTT. This is translated as CASSWGGATEAFF.